The clone carrying this T cell receptor (beta chain) has at least ten counts. Sequenced by immunoSEQ multiplex PCR; TCRdb stores in-frame clones only, minus some. Among around 300,000 clones listed, 70% to 90% were seen once. The data belong to a study of blood T cell repertoires in COVID-19. The germline gives CDR1 SEHNR, CDR2 FQNEAQ (reference sequence). The CDR3 contains 14 residues. After removal of 5 bases from V and 5 bases from J, the junction contained 3 bases not matched to a gene. The source is a woman aged 60-75 years in a cohort exposed to, infected with or recovered from COVID-19 (not recorded which). Material: PBMCs or T cells enriched from blood (not recorded which). The chain uses TRBV7-9 and TRBJ1-4, with 9 positions matching TRBD1. The CDR3 loop reads CASSPGQGNEKLFF. CDR3 bases: TGTGCCAGCAGCCCCGGACAGGGGAATGAAAAACTGTTTTTT.